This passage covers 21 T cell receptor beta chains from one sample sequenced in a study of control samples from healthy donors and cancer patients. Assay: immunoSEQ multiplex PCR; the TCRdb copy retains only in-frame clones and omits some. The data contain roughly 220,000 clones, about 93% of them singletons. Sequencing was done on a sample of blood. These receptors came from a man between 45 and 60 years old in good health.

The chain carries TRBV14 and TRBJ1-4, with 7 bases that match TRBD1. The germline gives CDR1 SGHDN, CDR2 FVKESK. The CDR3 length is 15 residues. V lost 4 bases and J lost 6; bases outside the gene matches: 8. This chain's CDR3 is CASSLYRGRHEKLFF. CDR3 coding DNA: TGTGCCAGCAGCCTTTACAGGGGTCGGCATGAAAAACTGTTTTTT.

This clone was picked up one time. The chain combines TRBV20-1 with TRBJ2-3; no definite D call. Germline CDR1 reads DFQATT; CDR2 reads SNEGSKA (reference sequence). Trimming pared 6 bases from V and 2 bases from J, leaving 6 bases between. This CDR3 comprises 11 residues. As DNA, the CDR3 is TGCAGTGCGCCAGACACAGATACGCAGTATTTT. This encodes CSAPDTDTQYF.

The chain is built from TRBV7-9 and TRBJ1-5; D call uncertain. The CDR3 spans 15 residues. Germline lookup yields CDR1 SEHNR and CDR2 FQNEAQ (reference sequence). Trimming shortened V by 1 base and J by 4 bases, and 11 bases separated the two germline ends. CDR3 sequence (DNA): TGTGCCAGCAGCTTAGTCCCCCCCTTTAATCAGCCCCAGCATTTT. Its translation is CASSLVPPFNQPQHF.

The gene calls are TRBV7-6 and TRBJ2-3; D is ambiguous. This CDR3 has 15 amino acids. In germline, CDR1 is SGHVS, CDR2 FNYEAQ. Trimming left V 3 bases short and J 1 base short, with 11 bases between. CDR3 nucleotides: TGTGCCAGCAGCTTTGGCGCCTTAGGCACAGATACGCAGTATTTT. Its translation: CASSFGALGTDTQYF. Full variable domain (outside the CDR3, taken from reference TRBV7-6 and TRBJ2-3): GAGVSQSPRYKVTKRGQDVALRCDPISGHVSLYWYRQALGQGPEFLTYFNYEAQQDKSGLPNDRFSAERPEGSISTLTIQRTEQRDSAMYRCASSFGALGTDTQYFGPGTRLTVL.

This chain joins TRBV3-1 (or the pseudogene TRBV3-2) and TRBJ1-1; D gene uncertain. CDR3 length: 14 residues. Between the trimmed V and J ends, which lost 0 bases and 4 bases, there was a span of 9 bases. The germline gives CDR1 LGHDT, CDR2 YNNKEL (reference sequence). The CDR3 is CASSQDRGFTEAFF. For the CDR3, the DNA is TGTGCCAGCAGCCAAGATAGAGGGTTCACTGAAGCTTTCTTT.

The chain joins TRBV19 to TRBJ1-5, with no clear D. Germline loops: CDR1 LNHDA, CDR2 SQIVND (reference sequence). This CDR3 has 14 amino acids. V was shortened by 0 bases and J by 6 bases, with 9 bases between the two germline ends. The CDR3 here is CASSIDLESQPQHF. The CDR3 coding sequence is TGTGCCAGTAGTATAGATCTTGAGAGTCAGCCCCAGCATTTT.

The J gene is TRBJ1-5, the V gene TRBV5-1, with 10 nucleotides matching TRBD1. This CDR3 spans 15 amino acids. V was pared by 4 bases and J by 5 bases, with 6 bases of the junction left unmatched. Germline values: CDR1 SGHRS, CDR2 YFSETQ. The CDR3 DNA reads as TGCGCCAGCAGCCGAGGGACAGGGGACGATCAGCCCCAGCATTTT. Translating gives CASSRGTGDDQPQHF.

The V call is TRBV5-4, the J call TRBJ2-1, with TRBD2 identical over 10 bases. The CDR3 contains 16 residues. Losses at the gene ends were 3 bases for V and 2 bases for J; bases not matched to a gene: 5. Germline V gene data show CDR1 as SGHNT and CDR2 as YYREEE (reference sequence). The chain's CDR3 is CASSSRSGGAYNEQFF. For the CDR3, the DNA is TGTGCCAGCAGCTCGAGGAGCGGGGGGGCCTACAATGAGCAGTTCTTC.

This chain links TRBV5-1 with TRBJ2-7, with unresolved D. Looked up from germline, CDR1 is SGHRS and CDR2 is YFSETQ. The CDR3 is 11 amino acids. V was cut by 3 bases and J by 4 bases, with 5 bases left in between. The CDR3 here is CASSSEYEQYF. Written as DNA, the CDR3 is TGCGCCAGCAGCTCCGAATACGAGCAGTACTTC. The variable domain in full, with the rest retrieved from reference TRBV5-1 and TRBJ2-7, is KAGVTQTPRYLIKTRGQQVTLSCSPISGHRSVSWYQQTPGQGLQFLFEYFSETQRNKGNFPGRFSGRQFSNSRSEMNVSTLELGDSALYLCASSSEYEQYFGPGTRLTVT.

The CDR3 region has the DNA TGTGCCAGCAGTGAGGACTTTAATAGCAATCAGCCCCAGCATTTT. Protein product: CASSEDFNSNQPQHF. V usage is TRBV6-1 and J usage is TRBJ1-5, with unresolved D. The germline V gene encodes CDR1 MNHNS and CDR2 SASEGT. Deletions cut 3 bases from V and 0 bases from J, with 9 bases between. The CDR3 is 15 residues long.

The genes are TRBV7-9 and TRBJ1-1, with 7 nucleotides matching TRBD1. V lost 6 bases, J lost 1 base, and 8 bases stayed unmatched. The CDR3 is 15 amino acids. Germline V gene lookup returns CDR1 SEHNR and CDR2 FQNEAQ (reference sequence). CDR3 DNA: TGTGCCAGCAGTTTATCAGGGGGGGCGAACACTGAAGCTTTCTTT. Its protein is CASSLSGGANTEAFF.

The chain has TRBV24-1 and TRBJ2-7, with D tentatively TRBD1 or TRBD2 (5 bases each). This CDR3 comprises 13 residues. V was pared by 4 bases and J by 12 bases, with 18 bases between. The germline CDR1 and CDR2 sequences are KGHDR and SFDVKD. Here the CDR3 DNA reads TGTGCCACCAGTGACGCCCGGGACCCAGCCCTGTACGTC. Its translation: CATSDARDPALYV.

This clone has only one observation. The CDR3 protein is CASSLQGTRVGNTIYF. The CDR3 coding sequence is TGTGCCAGCAGCCTACAGGGAACTCGGGTTGGAAACACCATATATTTT. V usage is TRBV7-2 and J usage is TRBJ1-3; D may be TRBD1 (6 bases). The ends were cut back, 5 bases at V and 3 bases at J, with 17 bases in the middle. The CDR3 totals 16 residues. Germline V gene sequence: CDR1 SGHTA, CDR2 FQGNSA.

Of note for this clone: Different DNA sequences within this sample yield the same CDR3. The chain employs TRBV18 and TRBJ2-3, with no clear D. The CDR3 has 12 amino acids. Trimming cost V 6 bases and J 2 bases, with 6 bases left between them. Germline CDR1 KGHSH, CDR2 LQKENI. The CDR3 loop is CASSPTTDTQYF. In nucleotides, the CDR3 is TGTGCCAGCTCGCCCACCACAGATACGCAGTATTTT.

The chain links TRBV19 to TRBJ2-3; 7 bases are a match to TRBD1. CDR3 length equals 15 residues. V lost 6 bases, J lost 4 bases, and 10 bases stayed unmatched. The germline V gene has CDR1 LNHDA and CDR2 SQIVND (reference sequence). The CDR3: CASSITGVGADTQYF. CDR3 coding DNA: TGTGCCAGTAGCATCACAGGGGTAGGGGCAGATACGCAGTATTTT.

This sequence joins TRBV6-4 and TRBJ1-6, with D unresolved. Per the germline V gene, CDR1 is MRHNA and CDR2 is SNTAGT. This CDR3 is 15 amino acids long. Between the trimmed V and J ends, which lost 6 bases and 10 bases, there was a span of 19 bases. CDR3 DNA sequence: TGTGCCAGCAGCATCCAGATCGACGGGGTCTCACCCCTCCACTTT. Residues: CASSIQIDGVSPLHF.

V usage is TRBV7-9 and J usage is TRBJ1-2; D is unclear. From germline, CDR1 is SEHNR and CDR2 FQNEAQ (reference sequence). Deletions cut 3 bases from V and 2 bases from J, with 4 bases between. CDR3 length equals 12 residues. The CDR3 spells CASSFGNYGYTF. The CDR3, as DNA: TGTGCCAGCAGCTTTGGGAACTATGGCTACACCTTC.

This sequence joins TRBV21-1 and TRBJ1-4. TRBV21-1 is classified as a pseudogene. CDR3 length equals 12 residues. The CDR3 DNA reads TGTGCCAGCACCCCAACTAACGAAAAACTGTTTTTT. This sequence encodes CASTPTNEKLFF.

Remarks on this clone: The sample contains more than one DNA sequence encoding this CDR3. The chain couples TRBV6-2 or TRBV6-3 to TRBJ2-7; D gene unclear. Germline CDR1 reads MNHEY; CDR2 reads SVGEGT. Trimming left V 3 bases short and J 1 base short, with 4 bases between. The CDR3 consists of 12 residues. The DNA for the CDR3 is TGTGCCAGCAGTTATAGTTCCTACGAGCAGTACTTC. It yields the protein CASSYSSYEQYF.

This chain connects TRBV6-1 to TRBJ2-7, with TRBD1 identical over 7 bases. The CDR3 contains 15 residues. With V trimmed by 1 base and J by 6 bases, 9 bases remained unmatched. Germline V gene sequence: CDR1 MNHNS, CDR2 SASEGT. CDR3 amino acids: CASSEGWAGGSEQYV. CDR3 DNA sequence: TGTGCCAGCAGTGAAGGGTGGGCAGGGGGAAGCGAGCAGTACGTC.

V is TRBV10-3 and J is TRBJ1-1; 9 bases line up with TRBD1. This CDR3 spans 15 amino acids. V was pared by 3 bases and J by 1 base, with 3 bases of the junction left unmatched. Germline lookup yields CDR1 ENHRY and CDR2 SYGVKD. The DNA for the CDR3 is TGTGCCATCAGTGATACGGGACAGGGGAACACTGAAGCTTTCTTT. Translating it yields CAISDTGQGNTEAFF.